Presented here are 22 T cell receptor beta chains from one specimen sequenced in a study of cytomegalovirus exposure and HLA in healthy donors. In the PCR, 60 Vbeta and 13 Jbeta primers were used. Sequencing was performed with immunoSEQ multiplex PCR; in TCRdb, only in-frame clones are kept and a portion is missing. This table has about 120,000 clones, approximately 68% appearing once. The sequenced sample consisted of PBMCs. The receptors come from a man younger than 45 in good health and CMV-seropositive.

The V call is TRBV6-1, the J call TRBJ2-3; TRBD2 might be the D (6 bases). Germline CDR1 MNHNS, CDR2 SASEGT. The V and J ends lost 5 bases and 2 bases respectively, with 11 bases between them. This CDR3 is built from 14 residues. The CDR3, as DNA: TGTGCCAGCAGTCTACCGCGGGACACAGATACGCAGTATTTT. Amino acid sequence: CASSLPRDTDTQYF.

This chain connects TRBV6-4 to TRBJ2-7, with D perhaps matching TRBD1 (6 bases). With 7 bases removed from V and 5 bases from J, the gap between germline ends came to 15 bases. The CDR3 is made up of 13 amino acids. Germline loops: CDR1 MRHNA, CDR2 SNTAGT. CDR3 amino acids: CASNPTGAHEQYF. CDR3 nucleotide sequence: TGTGCCAGCAATCCGACAGGAGCCCACGAGCAGTACTTC.

The chain recombines TRBV5-1 with TRBJ1-1, with TRBD1 as a possible D gene (6 bases). The CDR3 spans 15 residues. CDR1 is SGHRS and CDR2 is YFSETQ in the germline V gene. V lost 2 bases and J lost 6, with 17 bases in between. The CDR3 bases are TGCGCCAGCAGCTTATCGGGCAGGGGAGAGGCTGAAGCTTTCTTT. The encoded protein is CASSLSGRGEAEAFF.

This chain links TRBV2 with TRBJ2-1; unclear D gene. Germline CDR1 SNHLY, CDR2 FYNNEI. The CDR3 consists of 12 residues. Trimming took 6 bases from V and 8 from J, leaving 11 bases between them. The CDR3 sequence is CASSPRADEQFF. The CDR3, as DNA: TGTGCCAGCAGCCCCCGCGCTGATGAGCAGTTCTTC.

The rearrangement links TRBV6-6 to TRBJ2-1; 8 nucleotides agree with TRBD1. The trim removed 6 bases at V and 6 bases at J, leaving 4 bases unmatched. This CDR3 has 13 amino acids. Per germline, CDR1 MNHNY and CDR2 SVGAGI (reference sequence). CDR3 protein: CASSPDRVNEQFF. As DNA, the CDR3 is TGTGCCAGCAGCCCGGACAGGGTCAATGAGCAGTTCTTC.

V is TRBV7-3 and J is TRBJ1-1; a weak D match, TRBD1 (5 bases). Germline V gene lookup returns CDR1 SGHTA and CDR2 FQGTGA. The CDR3 runs 15 residues. Trimming removed 0 bases from V and 4 bases from J, with 12 bases in between. The CDR3 DNA reads as TGTGCCAGCAGCTTAACTGGGGCGTTGGGCACTGAAGCTTTCTTT. It encodes CASSLTGALGTEAFF. Drawing the rest from reference TRBV7-3 and TRBJ1-1, the complete variable domain is GAGVSQTPSNKVTEKGKYVELRCDPISGHTALYWYRQSLGQGPEFLIYFQGTGAADDSGLPNDRFFAVRPEGSVSTLKIQRTERGDSAVYLCASSLTGALGTEAFFGQGTRLTVV.

V usage is TRBV7-3 and J usage is TRBJ2-1; 8 bases agree with TRBD2. This CDR3 is 15 amino acids long. The junction had 2 bases not matched to a gene; V was cut back by 3 bases and J by 1 base. CDR1 and CDR2 from the germline V gene are SGHTA and FQGTGA. The DNA for the CDR3 is TGTGCCAGCAGCTTGAGCGGGAGTTCCTACAATGAGCAGTTCTTC. This translates into CASSLSGSSYNEQFF. The full variable domain, its missing parts supplied by reference TRBV7-3 and TRBJ2-1, is GAGVSQTPSNKVTEKGKYVELRCDPISGHTALYWYRQSLGQGPEFLIYFQGTGAADDSGLPNDRFFAVRPEGSVSTLKIQRTERGDSAVYLCASSLSGSSYNEQFFGPGTRLTVL.

This chain uses TRBV19 with TRBJ2-2, with 12 bases that match TRBD2. Germline CDR1 is LNHDA and CDR2 is SQIVND (reference sequence). With V trimmed by 6 bases and J by 4 bases, 9 bases remained unmatched. The CDR3 totals 17 residues. Written as DNA, the CDR3 is TGTGCCAGTAGCTTTGTGACTAGCGGGAGTGTCACCGGGGAGCTGTTTTTT. Translating it yields CASSFVTSGSVTGELFF.

In this sample, this clone turned up once. The V call is TRBV18, the J call TRBJ2-7; 9 bases match TRBD2. The CDR3 covers 15 residues. J lost 4 bases, V lost 3 bases, and 7 bases had no gene match. Germline loops: CDR1 KGHSH, CDR2 LQKENI. CDR3 nucleotide sequence: TGTGCCAGCTCACCTCCCCGCGGGAGGGGTTACGAGCAGTACTTC. Amino acids: CASSPPRGRGYEQYF.

This sequence joins TRBV6-5 and TRBJ1-1, with D possibly TRBD1 on 5 matching bases. Germline lookup yields CDR1 MNHEY and CDR2 SVGAGI. V was trimmed by 7 bases and J by 10 bases, leaving 16 bases between them. The CDR3 covers 12 residues. Here the CDR3 reads CASTPSSGGAFF. As DNA, the CDR3 is TGTGCCAGCACCCCTAGCTCGGGGGGAGCTTTCTTT.

The chain combines TRBV28 with TRBJ2-7; tentative D call: TRBD1 (5 bases). Trimming took off 7 bases at V and 3 bases at J, with 19 bases between the two ends. The CDR3 extends over 15 amino acids. Germline V CDR1 and CDR2: MDHEN, SYDVKM. The CDR3 here is CASKHFRTKNYEQYF. CDR3 nucleotides: TGTGCCAGCAAACACTTCCGGACAAAAAACTACGAGCAGTACTTC.

This chain uses TRBV11-2 with TRBJ2-2; 7 bases are a match to TRBD2. CDR3 length equals 14 residues. Looked up from germline, CDR1 is SGHAT and CDR2 is FQNNGV. Germline trimming cut 8 bases from V and 5 bases from J; bases unmatched to any gene: 8. The CDR3 region is CASRLGGRTGELFF. The CDR3 coding sequence is TGTGCCAGCCGCCTCGGCGGGAGAACCGGGGAGCTGTTTTTT.

The chain is built from TRBV2 and TRBJ2-2; 10 nucleotides align to TRBD1. This CDR3 region has 14 residues. The junction had 4 bases not matched to a gene; V was cut back by 9 bases and J by 3 bases. Germline CDR1 reads SNHLY; CDR2 reads FYNNEI. The CDR3 is CASAGTGDTGELFF. The DNA for the CDR3 is TGTGCCAGTGCCGGGACAGGGGACACCGGGGAGCTGTTTTTT.

This clone showed up just once. The gene calls are TRBV10-3 and TRBJ2-6; 7 positions match TRBD2. After removal of 1 base from V and 4 bases from J, the junction contained 7 bases not matched to a gene. The CDR3 has 17 amino acids. CDR1 is ENHRY and CDR2 is SYGVKD in the germline V gene. CDR3 in DNA: TGTGCCATCAGTGAGTTCTCGGGAGGTGGAGGGGCCAACGTCCTGACTTTC. Protein product: CAISEFSGGGGANVLTF.

The chain links TRBV5-1 to TRBJ2-7, with D possibly matching TRBD1 (5 bases). Germline values: CDR1 SGHRS, CDR2 YFSETQ. The CDR3 contains 15 residues. Trimming removed 4 bases from V and 0 bases from J, with 14 bases in between. Here the CDR3 reads CASSTEDTFSYEQYF. The CDR3 DNA follows: TGCGCCAGCAGCACCGAGGACACGTTCTCCTACGAGCAGTACTTC. The full variable domain, with the rest looked up from reference TRBV5-1 and TRBJ2-7, is KAGVTQTPRYLIKTRGQQVTLSCSPISGHRSVSWYQQTPGQGLQFLFEYFSETQRNKGNFPGRFSGRQFSNSRSEMNVSTLELGDSALYLCASSTEDTFSYEQYFGPGTRLTVT.

V gene TRBV4-1 combines with J gene TRBJ1-2, with D possibly matching TRBD1 (5 bases). V lost 4 bases, J lost 5 bases, and 29 bases lay in between. This CDR3 is 19 amino acids long. Germline lookup yields CDR1 MGHRA and CDR2 YSYEKL. CDR3 nucleotide sequence: TGCGCCAGCAGCCCCACCGCCGGAAGGAGGGACTGGGTGTGGTATGGCTACACCTTC. Translating it yields CASSPTAGRRDWVWYGYTF.

This chain links TRBV10-3 with TRBJ1-2; the D gene is possibly TRBD1 (5 bases). V dropped 8 bases and J dropped 8 bases, with 24 bases sitting between them. From germline, CDR1 is ENHRY and CDR2 SYGVKD. This CDR3 spans 15 amino acids. The CDR3 spells CAIRSRATLLGGYTF. CDR3 sequence (DNA): TGTGCCATCCGGAGCAGGGCGACCCTCTTAGGCGGCTACACCTTC.

This clone was counted a few times. The genes are TRBV2 and TRBJ2-2, with a weak D call TRBD2 (6 bases). The germline V gene encodes CDR1 SNHLY and CDR2 FYNNEI. This CDR3 spans 13 amino acids. Trimming cost V 4 bases and J 6 bases, with 9 bases left between them. In DNA form, the CDR3 reads TGTGCCAGCAGTGTCGGGGGTTCCGGGGAGCTGTTTTTT. Protein: CASSVGGSGELFF.

V usage is TRBV5-5 and J usage is TRBJ2-1; a possible D gene is TRBD1 (5 bases). The CDR3 consists of 17 residues. Deletions cut 1 base from V and 5 bases from J, with 19 bases between. Germline V CDR1 and CDR2: SGHKS, YYEKEE (reference sequence). CDR3 region: CASSLPLSTELDNEQFF. The CDR3 DNA is TGTGCCAGCAGCTTGCCGTTATCGACAGAGCTCGACAATGAGCAGTTCTTC.

The chain uses TRBV15 and TRBJ1-5; the match to TRBD1 covers 8 bases. The junction had 5 bases not matched to a gene; V was cut back by 1 base and J by 0 bases. Germline V gives CDR1 LNHNV, CDR2 YYDKDF (reference sequence). The CDR3 length is 17 residues. CDR3 nucleotides: TGTGCCACCAGCAGAGGGGGGGACAGGATTAGCAATCAGCCCCAGCATTTT. Residues: CATSRGGDRISNQPQHF. Looking up the rest from reference TRBV15 and TRBJ1-5 gives the full variable domain: DAMVIQNPRYQVTQFGKPVTLSCSQTLNHNVMYWYQQKSSQAPKLLFHYYDKDFNNEADTPDNFQSRRPNTSFCFLDIRSPGLGDTAMYLCATSRGGDRISNQPQHFGDGTRLSIL.

The CDR3 loop is CASKRDSLSYEQYF. The CDR3 DNA reads TGTGCCAGCAAACGGGACAGCCTCTCCTACGAGCAGTACTTC. This rearrangement joins TRBV6-4 to TRBJ2-7, with TRBD1 matching 7 bases. After removal of 7 bases from V and 0 bases from J, the junction contained 6 bases not matched to a gene. This CDR3 has 14 amino acids. Per the germline V gene, CDR1 is MRHNA and CDR2 is SNTAGT.

Concerning this clone itself: The junction does not match germline at one end; this may be a read error. This chain uses TRBV7-7 with TRBJ2-7, with 7 bases fitting TRBD1. Germline CDR1 is SSHAT and CDR2 is FNYEAQ (reference sequence). The CDR3 is 16 amino acids. CDR3 in amino acids: CASSPLSGQPSGEQYF. The CDR3 DNA sequence: TGTGCTAGCAGCCCACTATCGGGACAGCCCTCGGGGGAGCAGTACTTC.